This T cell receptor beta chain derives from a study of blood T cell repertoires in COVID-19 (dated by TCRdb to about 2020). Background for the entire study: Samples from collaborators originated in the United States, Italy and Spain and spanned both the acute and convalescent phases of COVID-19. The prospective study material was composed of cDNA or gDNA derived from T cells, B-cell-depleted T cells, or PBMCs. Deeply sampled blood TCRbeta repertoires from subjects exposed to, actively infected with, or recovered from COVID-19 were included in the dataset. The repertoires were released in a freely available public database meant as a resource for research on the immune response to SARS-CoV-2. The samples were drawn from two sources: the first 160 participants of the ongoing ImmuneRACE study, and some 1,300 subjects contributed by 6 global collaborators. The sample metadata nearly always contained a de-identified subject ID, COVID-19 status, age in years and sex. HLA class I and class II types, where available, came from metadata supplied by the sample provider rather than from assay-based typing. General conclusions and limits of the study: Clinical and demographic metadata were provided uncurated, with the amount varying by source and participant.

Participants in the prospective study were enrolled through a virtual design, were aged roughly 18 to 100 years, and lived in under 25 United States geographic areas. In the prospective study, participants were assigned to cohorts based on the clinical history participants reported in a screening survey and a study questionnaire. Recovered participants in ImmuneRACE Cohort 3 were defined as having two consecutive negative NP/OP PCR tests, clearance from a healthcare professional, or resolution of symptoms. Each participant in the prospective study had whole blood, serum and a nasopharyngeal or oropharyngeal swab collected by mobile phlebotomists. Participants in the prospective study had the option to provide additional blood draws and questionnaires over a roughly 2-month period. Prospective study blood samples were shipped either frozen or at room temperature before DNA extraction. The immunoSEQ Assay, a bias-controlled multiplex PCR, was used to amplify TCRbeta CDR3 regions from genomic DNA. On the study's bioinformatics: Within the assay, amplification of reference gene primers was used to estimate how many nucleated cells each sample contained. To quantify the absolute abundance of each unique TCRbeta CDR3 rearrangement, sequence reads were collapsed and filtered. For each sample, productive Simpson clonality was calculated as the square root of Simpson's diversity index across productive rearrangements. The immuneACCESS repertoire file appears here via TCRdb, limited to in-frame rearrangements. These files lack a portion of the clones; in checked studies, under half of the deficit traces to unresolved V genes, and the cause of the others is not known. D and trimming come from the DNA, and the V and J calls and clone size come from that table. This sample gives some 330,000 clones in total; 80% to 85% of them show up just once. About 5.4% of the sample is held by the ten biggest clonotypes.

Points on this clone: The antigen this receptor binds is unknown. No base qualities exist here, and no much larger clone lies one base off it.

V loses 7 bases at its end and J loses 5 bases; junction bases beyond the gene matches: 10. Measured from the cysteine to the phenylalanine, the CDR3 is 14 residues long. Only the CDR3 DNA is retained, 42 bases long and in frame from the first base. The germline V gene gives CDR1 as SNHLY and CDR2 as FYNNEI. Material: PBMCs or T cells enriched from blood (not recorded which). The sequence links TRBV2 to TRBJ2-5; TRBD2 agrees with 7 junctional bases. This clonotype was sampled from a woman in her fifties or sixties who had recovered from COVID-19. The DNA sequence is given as TGTGCCAGCACCGCTGGGGGGGTACGGGAGACCCAGTACTTC. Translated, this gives CASTAGGVRETQYF. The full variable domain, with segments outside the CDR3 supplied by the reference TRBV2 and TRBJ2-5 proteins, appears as EPEVTQTPSHQVTQMGQEVILRCVPISNHLYFYWYRQILGQKVEFLVSFYNNEISEKSEIFDDQFSVERPDGSNFTLKIRSTKLEDSAMYFCASTAGGVRETQYFGPGTRLLVL.